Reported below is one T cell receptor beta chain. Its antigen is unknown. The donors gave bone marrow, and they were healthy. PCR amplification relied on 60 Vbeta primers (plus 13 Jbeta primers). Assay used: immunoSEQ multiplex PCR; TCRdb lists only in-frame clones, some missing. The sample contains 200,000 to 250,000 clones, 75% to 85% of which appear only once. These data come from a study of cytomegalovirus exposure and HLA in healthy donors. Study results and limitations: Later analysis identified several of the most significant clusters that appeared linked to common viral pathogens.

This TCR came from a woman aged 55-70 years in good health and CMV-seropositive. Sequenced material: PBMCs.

CDR3 protein: CASSEIADSYNEQFF. The CDR3 DNA reads as TGTGCCAGCAGCGAGATAGCGGACTCCTACAATGAGCAGTTCTTC. This chain links TRBV9 with TRBJ2-1, with a possible D match to TRBD2 (6 bases). V lost 3 bases to trimming and J lost 0 bases, with 10 bases between them. CDR3 size: 15 residues. Per germline, CDR1 SGDLS and CDR2 YYNGEE.